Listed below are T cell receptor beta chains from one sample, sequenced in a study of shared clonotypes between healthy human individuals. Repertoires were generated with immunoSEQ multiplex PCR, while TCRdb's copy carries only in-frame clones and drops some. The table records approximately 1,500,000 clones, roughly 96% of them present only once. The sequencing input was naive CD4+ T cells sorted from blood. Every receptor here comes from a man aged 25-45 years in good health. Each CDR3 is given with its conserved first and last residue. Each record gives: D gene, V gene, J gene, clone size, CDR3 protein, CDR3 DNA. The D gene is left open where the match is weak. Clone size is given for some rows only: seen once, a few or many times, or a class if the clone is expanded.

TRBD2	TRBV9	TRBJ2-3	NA	CASSASSGRLLDTQYF	TGTGCCAGCAGCGCAAGTAGCGGGAGGCTTTTAGATACGCAGTATTTT
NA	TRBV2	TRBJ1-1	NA	CASRKTGFDTEAFF	TGTGCCAGCAGAAAAACAGGGTTTGATACTGAAGCTTTCTTT
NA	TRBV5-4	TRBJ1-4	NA	CASSSEGNEKLFF	TGTGCCAGCAGCTCCGAAGGTAATGAAAAACTGTTTTTT
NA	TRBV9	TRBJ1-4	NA	CASSAQAVTTTNEKLFF	TGTGCCAGCAGCGCGCAAGCCGTGACAACAACTAATGAAAAACTGTTTTTT
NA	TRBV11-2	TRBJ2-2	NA	CASSLIRPLGGAVGGELFF	TGTGCCAGCAGCTTGATACGCCCGCTGGGGGGGGCTGTTGGCGGGGAGCTGTTTTTT
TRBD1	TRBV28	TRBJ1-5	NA	CASRHGQGPYSNQPQHF	TGTGCCAGCAGACACGGACAGGGACCCTATAGCAATCAGCCCCAGCATTTT
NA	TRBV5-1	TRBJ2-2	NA	CASSLGHSVPGELFF	TGCGCCAGCAGCTTGGGTCACAGCGTCCCCGGGGAGCTGTTTTTT
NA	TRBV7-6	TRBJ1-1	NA	CASSALKNTEAFF	TGTGCCAGCAGCGCACTCAAGAACACTGAAGCTTTCTTT
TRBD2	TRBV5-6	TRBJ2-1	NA	CASSPPGLAGPTYNEQFF	TGTGCCAGCAGCCCTCCGGGACTAGCGGGACCGACCTACAATGAGCAGTTCTTC
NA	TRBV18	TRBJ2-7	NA	CASSPTQGNRHEQYF	TGTGCCAGCTCACCTACACAGGGTAACAGGCACGAGCAGTACTTC
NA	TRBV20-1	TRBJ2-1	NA	CSARGGGEQFF	TGCAGTGCTAGAGGGGGTGGTGAGCAGTTCTTC
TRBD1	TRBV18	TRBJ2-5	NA	CASSPTGAGETQYF	TGTGCCAGCTCACCGACAGGGGCAGGAGAGACCCAGTACTTC
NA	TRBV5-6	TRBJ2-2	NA	CASVLSPVRGELFF	TGTGCCAGCGTCCTATCCCCAGTCAGAGGGGAGCTGTTTTTT
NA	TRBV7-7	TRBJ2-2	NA	CASSPGNSLTGELFF	TGTGCTAGCAGCCCCGGGAACAGCCTCACCGGGGAGCTGTTTTTT
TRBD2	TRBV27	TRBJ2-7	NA	CASSARSGGGYEQYF	TGTGCCAGCAGTGCGCGTAGTGGGGGGGGATACGAGCAGTACTTC
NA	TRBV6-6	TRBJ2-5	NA	CASSYSVKRRETQYF	TGTGCCAGCAGTTACTCGGTCAAAAGGAGGGAGACCCAGTACTTC
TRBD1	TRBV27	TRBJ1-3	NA	CASSLSGTAGNTIYF	TGTGCCAGCAGTTTATCCGGGACAGCTGGAAACACCATATATTTT
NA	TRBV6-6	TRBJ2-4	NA	CASSYSGLAKNIQYF	TGTGCCAGCAGTTACTCCGGACTAGCCAAAAACATTCAGTACTTC
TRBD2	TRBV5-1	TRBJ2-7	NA	CASSLGTSEYLSYEQYF	TGCGCCAGCAGCTTGGGGACTAGCGAATATCTCTCCTACGAGCAGTACTTC
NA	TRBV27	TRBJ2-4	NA	CASSLGLQGAKNIQYF	TGTGCCAGCAGTTTAGGACTTCAGGGGGCCAAAAACATTCAGTACTTC
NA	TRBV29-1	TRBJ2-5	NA	CSVQDFQETQYF	TGCAGCGTTCAAGACTTCCAAGAGACCCAGTACTTC
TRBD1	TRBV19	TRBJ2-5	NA	CASSIALTGEETQYF	TGTGCCAGTAGTATAGCCCTCACAGGGGAAGAGACCCAGTACTTC
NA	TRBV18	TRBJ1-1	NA	CASSPIHGENTEAFF	TGTGCCAGCTCACCCATTCACGGAGAGAACACTGAAGCTTTCTTT
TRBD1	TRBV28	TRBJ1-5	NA	CASSRDSWSNQPQHF	TGTGCCAGCAGCCGGGACAGCTGGAGCAATCAGCCCCAGCATTTT
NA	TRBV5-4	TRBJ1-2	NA	CASSLVGYGYTF	TGTGCCAGCAGCTTGGTGGGGTATGGCTACACCTTC
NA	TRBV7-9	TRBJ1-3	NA	CASSHNPGQSTGNTIYF	TGTGCCAGCAGCCATAATCCCGGACAGTCGACTGGAAACACCATATATTTT
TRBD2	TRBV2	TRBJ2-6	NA	CASRREDSGANVLTF	TGTGCCAGCAGGCGGGAGGACTCTGGGGCCAACGTCCTGACTTTC
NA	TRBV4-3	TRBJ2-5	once	CASSQDKLETQYF	TGCGCCAGCAGCCAAGACAAGTTGGAGACCCAGTACTTC
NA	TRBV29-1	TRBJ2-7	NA	CSVASTYEQYF	TGCAGCGTTGCTAGCACCTACGAGCAGTACTTC
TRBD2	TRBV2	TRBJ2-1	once	CASSESPGLAVYNEQFF	TGTGCCAGCAGTGAATCGCCGGGACTAGCGGTTTACAATGAGCAGTTCTTC
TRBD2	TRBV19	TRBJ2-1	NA	CASSGLAGGEQFF	TGTGCCAGTAGCGGACTAGCGGGAGGTGAGCAGTTCTTC